A selection of T cell receptor beta chains follows, all from one sample in a study of T cell responses to AZD1222 COVID-19 vaccine. Libraries were prepared by immunoSEQ multiplex PCR; TCRdb keeps only in-frame clonotypes and omits some of them. The profile shows about 140,000 clones, roughly 90% of them singletons. This sample comprised peripheral blood, obtained on day 0 of AZD1222 vaccination. The source is an adult in good health. Both conserved end residues are part of each CDR3. The D gene is left open where the match is weak. Clone size is shown for a subset of rows, as once, few, many or a class of expanded clone.

D gene,V gene,J gene,clone size,CDR3 DNA,CDR3 protein
TRBD1,TRBV6-6,TRBJ2-7,.,TGTGCCAGCGCCACGAGCCCTAGGGACAGAGTTTACGAGCAGTACTTC,CASATSPRDRVYEQYF
.,TRBV11-2,TRBJ1-1,.,TGTGCCAGCAGCCGCCGACAGCCTGGTAGAATGAACACTGAAGCTTTCTTT,CASSRRQPGRMNTEAFF
.,TRBV2,TRBJ1-2,.,TGTGCCAGCCCGGGGGTAAGCTATGGCTACACCTTC,CASPGVSYGYTF
.,TRBV6-1,TRBJ1-5,.,TGTGCCAGCAGTGAAGGCAGCTCAGATCAGCCCCAGCATTTT,CASSEGSSDQPQHF
TRBD2,TRBV7-9,TRBJ2-1,.,TGTGCCAGCTTAGGACTAGCTGCTGAGCAGTTCTTC,CASLGLAAEQFF
.,TRBV5-1,TRBJ1-3,.,TGCGCCAGCAGCTCATCAACCGGGCAGGGAAACACCATATATTTT,CASSSSTGQGNTIYF
.,TRBV5-1,TRBJ1-2,.,TGCGCCAGCAGCTTGGGGTGGGGGGCAAGCTATGGCTACACCTTC,CASSLGWGASYGYTF
TRBD1,TRBV27,TRBJ1-2,once,TGTGCCAGCAGTTTCCAGACAGGGGGCTCCTATGGCTACACCTTC,CASSFQTGGSYGYTF
.,TRBV14,TRBJ2-7,.,TGTGCCAGCAACCCTCTTGGGGGCCGCGGGTACGAGCAGTACTTC,CASNPLGGRGYEQYF
.,TRBV9,TRBJ1-2,.,TGTGCCAGCAGCGTAGGAACACAGGGAACTTCGGGCTACACCTTC,CASSVGTQGTSGYTF
.,TRBV2,TRBJ1-1,.,TGTGCCAGCAGTGAAGCAGGGATTGCATTAATGAACACTGAAGCTTTCTTT,CASSEAGIALMNTEAFF
TRBD2,TRBV5-1,TRBJ2-1,.,TGCGCCAGCAGCCACGGGACTAGCGGGGTAAATGAGCAGTTCTTC,CASSHGTSGVNEQFF
TRBD1,TRBV28,TRBJ1-4,.,TGTGCCAGCACTAATACAGGGGGCGTTGAAAAACTGTTTTTT,CASTNTGGVEKLFF
.,TRBV5-1,TRBJ1-2,.,TGCGCCAGCAGCTTGGGATTACCAAACTATGGCTACACCTTC,CASSLGLPNYGYTF
.,TRBV28,TRBJ1-6,.,TGTGCCAGCTCACTGGGGACATCTTCACCCCTCCACTTT,CASSLGTSSPLHF
.,TRBV28,TRBJ1-4,once,TGTGCCAGCAGTTCCTCACAGACAACTAATGAAAAACTGTTTTTT,CASSSSQTTNEKLFF
TRBD1,TRBV5-1,TRBJ1-2,.,TGCGCCAGCAGCCCCGGGACAGGGGGCTCGTTCGCCTATGGCTACACCTTC,CASSPGTGGSFAYGYTF
.,TRBV5-4,TRBJ1-2,.,TGTGCCAGCAGCCCGAGGACCGGCTATGGCTACACCTTC,CASSPRTGYGYTF
TRBD1,TRBV7-7,TRBJ2-2,.,TGTGCCAGCAGCTTAGGGACAGGCGCGAACACCGGGGAGCTGTTTTTT,CASSLGTGANTGELFF
.,TRBV5-1,TRBJ2-5,.,TGCGCCAGCAGCTTGGTAGGCGGGCAAGAGACCCAGTACTTC,CASSLVGGQETQYF
.,TRBV6-5,TRBJ1-2,.,TGTGCCAGCAGTTTAACTGACAGCCATGGCTACACCTTC,CASSLTDSHGYTF
.,TRBV6-5,TRBJ2-7,once,TGTGCCAGCAGTTCCCTTGGCCCTACCTACGAGCAGTACTTC,CASSSLGPTYEQYF
.,TRBV18,TRBJ1-2,once,TGTGCCAGCTCACCAGCCCCGAAGGATGGCTACACCTTC,CASSPAPKDGYTF
.,TRBV5-4,TRBJ1-6,.,TGTGCCAGCAGCTTTCTGGGGAGTTCACCCCTCCACTTT,CASSFLGSSPLHF
.,TRBV7-9,TRBJ1-2,.,TGTGCCAGCAGCTTAGGGGGTATCTATGGCTACACCTTC,CASSLGGIYGYTF
.,TRBV6-5,TRBJ1-3,.,TGTGCCAGCAGTTCGGGCGGTTCCTCTGGAAACACCATATATTTT,CASSSGGSSGNTIYF
.,TRBV11-1,TRBJ2-3,once,TGTGCCAGCAGCTTAGCCCCGACTAGCACAGATACGCAGTATTTT,CASSLAPTSTDTQYF
TRBD1,TRBV19,TRBJ1-5,.,TGTGCCTCAACCGGCCGGGCAGGGGGGGTTCAGCCCCAGCATTTT,CASTGRAGGVQPQHF
TRBD1,TRBV6-6,TRBJ2-1,once,TGTGCCAGCAGTTGGGCAGGGGGATCCACAAAAGAGCAGTTCTTC,CASSWAGGSTKEQFF
.,TRBV18,TRBJ1-1,.,TGTGCCAGCTCACCGAGGGAGGTGACTGAAGCTTTCTTT,CASSPREVTEAFF
.,TRBV7-9,TRBJ2-2,.,TGTGCCAGCAGCTTAGCGGCGGGGAACACCGGGGAGCTGTTTTTT,CASSLAAGNTGELFF
.,TRBV5-4,TRBJ2-5,once,TGTGCCAGCAGCTATACAGGCCCCCAAGAGACCCAGTACTTC,CASSYTGPQETQYF
TRBD1,TRBV5-1,TRBJ1-5,.,TGCGCCAGCAGCGCCGGACAGGGGGTGAATCAGCCCCAGCATTTT,CASSAGQGVNQPQHF
.,TRBV27,TRBJ1-1,.,TGTGCCAGCAGTTTGGGACGGGCAAAGAACACTGAAGCTTTCTTT,CASSLGRAKNTEAFF
.,TRBV19,TRBJ1-5,few,TGTGCCAGTAGCCCCTACCCTAAAGGGTCGGGCAATCAGCCCCAGCATTTT,CASSPYPKGSGNQPQHF
.,TRBV28,TRBJ1-1,.,TGTGCCAGCAGTCCCATGGGGCGGGTGAACACTGAAGCTTTCTTT,CASSPMGRVNTEAFF
.,TRBV18,TRBJ2-5,.,TGTGCCAGCTCACCGACAGGATTTATGCTCCTGGGTCAAGAGACCCAGTACTTC,CASSPTGFMLLGQETQYF
.,TRBV3-1/TRBV3-2,TRBJ2-7,.,TGTGCCAGCAGCCACGGAGGGCCGTCGGAGCAGTACTTC,CASSHGGPSEQYF
TRBD1,TRBV12-3/TRBV12-4,TRBJ2-3,.,TGTGCCAGCAGTGGACAGGGAACAGATACGCAGTATTTT,CASSGQGTDTQYF
.,TRBV29-1,TRBJ1-1,once,TGCAGCGCTCCCCCTGAAGCTTTCTTT,CSAPPEAFF
.,TRBV28,TRBJ1-4,.,TGTGCCAGCAGTTCATACACCGGGGCCCTTAATGAAAAACTGTTTTTT,CASSSYTGALNEKLFF
TRBD2,TRBV7-2,TRBJ2-1,.,TGTGCCAGCAGCTTAATAGCGGGAGGCCCCTACAATGAGCAGTTCTTC,CASSLIAGGPYNEQFF
.,TRBV3-1/TRBV3-2,TRBJ2-1,.,TGTGCCAGCAGCCAAGCACGTAGCTCCTACAATGAGCAGTTCTTC,CASSQARSSYNEQFF
.,TRBV6-1,TRBJ1-3,.,TGTGCCAGCAGTGACAACTTTGGACGGCCTTCTGGAAACACCATATATTTT,CASSDNFGRPSGNTIYF
TRBD2,TRBV27,TRBJ2-7,few,TGTGCCAGCAGTGGGACGGGAGGGCGCTACGAGCAGTACTTC,CASSGTGGRYEQYF
.,TRBV6-6,TRBJ1-3,few,TGTGCCAGCAGTTACGTTCACAACTCTGGAAACACCATATATTTT,CASSYVHNSGNTIYF
.,TRBV6-5,TRBJ1-6,.,TGTGCCAGCAGTTACCTGGTTATGAATTCACCCCTCCACTTT,CASSYLVMNSPLHF
.,TRBV19,TRBJ1-5,.,TGTGCCAGTGCCGGGGTTGGAAATCAGCCCCAGCATTTT,CASAGVGNQPQHF
.,TRBV6-2/TRBV6-3,TRBJ1-1,.,TGTGCCAGCAGTCCAGTGACAGCCAGCACTGAAGCTTTCTTT,CASSPVTASTEAFF
TRBD1,TRBV19,TRBJ1-1,.,TGTGCCAGTAGTATGGACAGGGCCGACCCCAACACTGAAGCTTTCTTT,CASSMDRADPNTEAFF
.,TRBV6-2/TRBV6-3,TRBJ1-1,.,TGTGCCAGCAGCACACAGCTTAAGAACACTGAAGCTTTCTTT,CASSTQLKNTEAFF